Listed here are 8 T cell receptor beta chains from one sample, sequenced in a study of response to subunit inactivated influenza vaccine. TCRdb redid the calling of the RT-PCR reads with MiXCR, one entry per CDR3 protein. The table shows about 500,000 distinct CDR3 sequences, with 15% to 20% occurring only once. The sample here was CD4+ T cells sorted from PBMCs, taken less than 25 months after vaccination. Receptors originate from a man aged 45 to 70 who received an inactivated influenza vaccine.

The chain uses TRBV5-1 and TRBJ1-1; D remains ambiguous. V was pared by 7 bases and J by 0 bases, with 10 bases between. Germline V CDR1 and CDR2: SGHRS, YFSETQ. The CDR3 runs to 13 residues. CDR3 residues: CASYPDMNTEAFF. As DNA, the CDR3 is TGCGCCAGCTACCCAGACATGAACACTGAAGCTTTCTTT.

The chain uses TRBV4-2 and TRBJ2-1; 10 bases match TRBD2. The germline V gene has CDR1 LGHNA and CDR2 YNFKEQ. J was trimmed by 8 bases and V by 3 bases; bases with no gene match: 7. The CDR3 totals 15 residues. CDR3 nucleotide sequence: TGTGCCAGCAGCCAGCTAGCGGGAGTTGCCCATGAGCAGTTCTTC. Its protein product is CASSQLAGVAHEQFF.

In this sample, this clonotype turned up a few times. The V gene is TRBV9, the J gene TRBJ1-2; D gene unclear. The germline V gene has CDR1 SGDLS and CDR2 YYNGEE. This CDR3 has 15 amino acids. Trimming left V 4 bases short and J 5 bases short, with 18 bases between. The CDR3 reads CASSLTPEVTYGYTF. Written as DNA, the CDR3 is TGTGCCAGCAGCTTAACCCCAGAGGTGACGTATGGCTACACCTTC.

The gene calls are TRBV20-1 and TRBJ2-4, with a tentative D call TRBD1 (6 bases). V lost 3 bases and J lost 0, with 18 bases in between. Looked up from germline, CDR1 is DFQATT and CDR2 is SNEGSKA (reference sequence). The CDR3 extends over 17 amino acids. The CDR3 loop is CSASHPTGNLAKNIQYF. CDR3 coding DNA: TGCAGTGCTAGCCACCCAACAGGGAACCTAGCCAAAAACATTCAGTACTTC.

V gene TRBV6-2 or TRBV6-3 combines with J gene TRBJ2-7; 8 nucleotides line up with TRBD1. V lost 5 bases, J lost 2 bases, and 5 bases stayed unmatched. There are 14 residues in the CDR3. Per germline, CDR1 MNHEY and CDR2 SVGEGT. The DNA for the CDR3 is TGTGCCAGCAGTCAATGGACAGGGACCTACGAGCAGTACTTC. As protein: CASSQWTGTYEQYF.

This clonotype occurred a few times. This chain joins TRBV12-1 and TRBJ2-2; the table's D call TRBD2 went unverified against the DNA. TRBV12-1 is a listed pseudogene. The CDR3 spans 16 residues. Here the CDR3 reads CASSFARGGRPGELFF. In DNA, the CDR3 is TGTGCCAGCAGCTTTGCCCGGGGAGGTCGTCCCGGGGAGCTGTTTTTT.

This clonotype occurred a few times. The rearrangement links TRBV21-1 to TRBJ2-3. TRBV21-1 is recorded as a pseudogene. CDR3 length: 15 amino acids. The CDR3 loop reads CASSKTPTSPDTQYF. The DNA of the CDR3 is TGTGCCAGCAGCAAAACACCGACATCCCCAGATACGCAGTATTTT.

The chain is built from TRBV20-1 and TRBJ2-1; possible D gene TRBD1, 5 bases. Germline lookup yields CDR1 DFQATT and CDR2 SNEGSKA (reference sequence). Between the trimmed V and J ends, which lost 6 bases and 8 bases, there was a span of 14 bases. This CDR3 has 12 amino acids. CDR3 DNA sequence: TGCAGTGCCCAGCCTCAGGGCTATGAGCAGTTCTTC. Amino acid sequence: CSAQPQGYEQFF.